This T cell receptor (beta chain) was recovered during a study of blood T cell repertoires in COVID-19. Study-wide context: The United States, Italy and Spain supplied acute and convalescent COVID-19 samples. Sample material is recorded as cDNA or gDNA derived from T cells, B-cell-depleted T cells, or PBMCs.

Original processing methods: It was from reference gene primer amplification that nucleated cell counts were estimated. The assay was immunoSEQ multiplex PCR, and TCRdb's table has in-frame clones only and misses some. V, J and clone size reflect that table, while D and trimming were determined from the DNA. The sample comprises approximately 63,000 clones, 65% to 85% of which are singletons, and about 5.5% rests with the top ten. Per germline, CDR1 SNHLY and CDR2 FYNNEI. With 6 bases clipped from V and 4 bases from J, the junction kept 9 bases outside the gene matches. This CDR3 spans 16 amino acids.

J is TRBJ2-5 and V is TRBV2; 12 nucleotides agree with TRBD1. Sequenced: peripheral blood. This receptor was taken from a woman aged 70 to 79 with acute or convalescent COVID-19. In DNA form, the CDR3 reads TGTGCCAGCAGGAGACCGGGACAGGGGGCGCGAGAGACCCAGTACTTC. This gives the protein CASRRPGQGARETQYF. Supplemented by reference TRBV2 and TRBJ2-5, the full variable domain reads EPEVTQTPSHQVTQMGQEVILRCVPISNHLYFYWYRQILGQKVEFLVSFYNNEISEKSEIFDDQFSVERPDGSNFTLKIRSTKLEDSAMYFCASRRPGQGARETQYFGPGTRLLVL.